What follows is one T cell receptor beta chain and its context. What antigen it recognizes has not been identified. One base away there is no much larger clone; base qualities are not given. This specimen belongs to a study of Ad26.COV2.S vaccination and SARS-CoV-2 variants (dated by TCRdb to about 2021). At the level of the whole study: Vaccine-arm donors came from COV1001, a multicentre, randomized, double-blind, placebo-controlled phase I-IIa trial of Ad26.COV2.S in healthy adults. Ad26.COV2.S was administered intramuscularly at a dose of 5x10^10 or 1x10^11 viral particles, either as one shot or as two shots given 56 days apart. TCRbeta repertoire sequencing was used to assess the specificity and breadth of SARS-CoV-2-reactive T cell receptors after Ad26.COV2.S vaccination. A total of 32 samples were included in the TCR-sequenced set, comprising 19 Ad26.COV2.S vaccine recipients, 5 placebo recipients and 8 SARS-CoV-2 convalescent individuals. Trial participants were randomized into five groups of five: low-dose or high-dose Ad26.COV2.S given once or twice, or placebo on both occasions. Investigators remained blinded to trial group allocation during experiments and outcome assessment.

TCRbeta CDR3 regions were sequenced with the immunoSEQ Assay. After extraction, genomic DNA underwent amplification by bias-controlled multiplex PCR, followed by high-throughput sequencing. Per the source publication's procedure: Collapsing and filtering of sequences were performed to quantify the absolute abundance of each unique TCRbeta CDR3 region. T cell fraction was estimated by normalizing TCRbeta template counts to usable DNA, which was measured by amplifying reference genes present in all nucleated cells. Repertoire TCRs were annotated as SARS-CoV-2-specific by exact matching of V gene, CDR3 amino acid sequence and J gene to a known reactive TCR set. MIRA supplied the reference SARS-CoV-2 TCR set, which was filtered for enrichment in COVID-19-positive ImmuneCODE repertoires so that public or cross-reactive TCRs were removed. Drawing on the MIRA antigens, annotated TCRs were analysed further at the level of specific ORF or position within ORF. Depth was the summed frequency of annotated unique rearrangements, while breadth was defined as annotated unique rearrangements over total unique productive rearrangements. Two-sided Wilcoxon rank-sum tests were applied when comparing TCR breadth between groups. Drawn from immuneACCESS, this table holds only the in-frame rearrangements with V and J called that TCRdb kept. Clones are partly lost; checked studies trace under half to an unresolved V gene and leave the rest unexplained. V and J calls and clone size are those listed in that table; D and trimming were worked out from the DNA. For this sample the table gives some 290,000 clones, of which about 86% were detected only once. Roughly 1.9% of the sample is taken by the ten largest.

Study-level results and caveats: Spike-specific TCR breadth was higher in Ad26.COV2.S recipients than in placebo recipients (P = 0.0014). Comparable non-spike TCR breadth was observed between vaccine and placebo recipients, consistent with only spike being contained in the vaccine. The study was not powered for comparison of responses between vaccine doses or regimens. The authors noted that total T cell responses may have been underestimated by the TCR breadth and depth analyses. Substantial breadth of spike-specific CD8+ and CD4+ T cell responses was reported after vaccination.

The treatment or condition label, read with the paper, signifies: some 20 received Ad26.COV2.S at low or high dose, single or two shots; 5 received placebo; per-sample allocation not given. For vaccine and placebo recipients, the sequenced repertoires came from samples collected on day 63 after the first injection. Between 29 July and 7 August 2020, Cohort 1b enrolled around 24 adults aged 18-55 years at one site in Boston, USA. Ad26.COV2.S was a replication-incompetent adenovirus type 26 vector that expressed a prefusion-stabilized SARS-CoV-2 spike protein derived from the original Wuhan strain. V lost 2 bases and J lost 7 bases, and the count of bases not matched to a germline gene is 9. As encoded in the germline V gene, CDR1 is MNHEY while CDR2 is SVGEGT. The CDR3 contains 15 residues, cysteine and phenylalanine counted. Only CDR3 DNA remains: 45 bases, in frame from the first base.

The clonotype was recovered from a person between 18 and 65 years old who received the Ad26.COV2.S COVID-19 vaccine or a placebo. The chain is encoded by TRBV6-2 or TRBV6-3 joined to TRBJ1-1, with 8 bases aligning to TRBD1. This specimen was peripheral blood, taken in a trial of Ad26.COV2.S vaccine versus placebo. CDR3 sequence: CASSYPGGGLSEAFF. The DNA sequence is TGTGCCAGCAGTTACCCAGGGGGCGGGTTAAGTGAAGCTTTCTTT.